This T cell receptor beta chain emerged from a study of control samples from healthy donors and cancer patients. Only in-frame clones appear in the TCRdb table, and some are missing; sequencing was by immunoSEQ multiplex PCR. In the table there are almost 90,000 clones, more than 75% of which are singletons. The CDR3 runs 13 residues. Trimming shortened V by 7 bases and J by 10 bases, and 20 bases separated the two germline ends. The sample consisted of blood. This TCR came from a middle-aged woman in good health. The J gene is TRBJ2-7, the V gene TRBV12-3 or TRBV12-4, with a weak D call TRBD2 (7 bases). CDR3 nucleotides: TGTGCCAGCACCTGGGGGGGGCTTAGATCTCAGTACTTC. This codes for CASTWGGLRSQYF.